This T cell receptor (beta chain) was identified in a study of neurological immune-mediated disorders. The group of healthy controls was made up of people who were blood bank volunteers in Maryland, USA. Unsorted libraries were derived from 2 million PBMCs stored at -80 C. For this clonotype: Because it lacks the conserved phenylalanine or tryptophan at the end, this CDR3 is likely a read error.

The cDNA came from 5'RACE with 10-nucleotide random UMIs. TCRdb re-called the 5' RACE reads with MiXCR, one entry per CDR3 protein. The sample lists tens of thousands of distinct CDR3 sequences, around 25% seen once, with more than 20% in the top ten. This receptor was taken from a woman in her 70s in good health. Source material: PBMCs.

DNA of the CDR3: TGTGCCAGCAGTTTAACAGCGGGAGGAGTGTTCGGGGAGCTGTTTTTG. Protein sequence: CASSLTAGGVFGELFL. This chain links TRBV6-5 with TRBJ2-2; the match to TRBD2 covers 9 bases. In germline, CDR1 is MNHEY, CDR2 SVGAGI. The V segment lost 4 bases and the J segment 7 bases; nucleotides outside the gene matches: 10. This CDR3 contains 16 residues.